These 15 T cell receptor beta chains were sequenced from one sample in a study of cytomegalovirus exposure and HLA in healthy donors. Primers included in the PCR were 60 Vbeta and 13 Jbeta primers. Measured with immunoSEQ multiplex PCR; TCRdb has only the in-frame clones, and not every one. The sample lists fewer than 250,000 clones; more than 65% were seen once. The sequencing input was PBMCs. The receptors come from a man aged 18 to 30 in good health and CMV-seronegative.

This clone showed up just once. The chain carries TRBV7-6 and TRBJ2-7, with D hard to call. The ends were cut back, 2 bases at V and 2 bases at J, with 10 bases in the middle. CDR3 length equals 14 residues. In germline, CDR1 is SGHVS, CDR2 FNYEAQ. As DNA, the CDR3 is TGTGCCAGCAGCTTATCCCCCCAGACCTACGAGCAGTACTTC. It translates to CASSLSPQTYEQYF. Based on the CDR3 plus reference TRBV7-6 and TRBJ2-7, the full variable domain is GAGVSQSPRYKVTKRGQDVALRCDPISGHVSLYWYRQALGQGPEFLTYFNYEAQQDKSGLPNDRFSAERPEGSISTLTIQRTEQRDSAMYRCASSLSPQTYEQYFGPGTRLTVT.

This clone was observed a handful of times. This chain links TRBV2 with TRBJ2-1; 10 nucleotides match TRBD2. Germline trimming cut 4 bases from V and 5 bases from J; bases unmatched to any gene: 11. The CDR3 totals 17 residues. Germline V lookup: CDR1 SNHLY, CDR2 FYNNEI. As DNA, the CDR3 is TGTGCCAGCAGTGGTACTAGCGGGACTGGTTGGCACAATGAGCAGTTCTTC. Its translation: CASSGTSGTGWHNEQFF. The whole variable domain, filled in from reference TRBV2 and TRBJ2-1, reads EPEVTQTPSHQVTQMGQEVILRCVPISNHLYFYWYRQILGQKVEFLVSFYNNEISEKSEIFDDQFSVERPDGSNFTLKIRSTKLEDSAMYFCASSGTSGTGWHNEQFFGPGTRLTVL.

V and J are TRBV19 and TRBJ1-5, with D perhaps TRBD1 (5 bases). The CDR3 loop spans 13 amino acids. Germline CDR1 LNHDA, CDR2 SQIVND (reference sequence). Trimming shortened V by 5 bases and J by 7 bases, and 12 bases separated the two germline ends. The CDR3 coding sequence is TGTGCCAGTAGTTCCCCAGGGCCCCAGCCCCAGCATTTT. It translates to CASSSPGPQPQHF.

The rearrangement links TRBV5-1 to TRBJ1-6; TRBD1 is a possible D gene (5 bases). CDR3 length: 12 amino acids. The germline gives CDR1 SGHRS, CDR2 YFSETQ. V lost 0 bases and J 11 bases, leaving 6 bases between the germline ends. CDR3 nucleotide sequence: TGCGCCAGCAGCTTGGACAGGCCACCCCTCCACTTT. Its protein product is CASSLDRPPLHF. The variable domain in full, with the rest retrieved from reference TRBV5-1 and TRBJ1-6, is KAGVTQTPRYLIKTRGQQVTLSCSPISGHRSVSWYQQTPGQGLQFLFEYFSETQRNKGNFPGRFSGRQFSNSRSEMNVSTLELGDSALYLCASSLDRPPLHFGNGTRLTVT.

There are a few counts of this clone. The chain carries TRBV11-2 and TRBJ2-1, with 13 bases fitting TRBD2. The V gene's germline CDR1 is SGHAT and CDR2 FQNNGV. This CDR3 spans 16 amino acids. After removal of 3 bases from V and 4 bases from J, the junction contained 3 bases not matched to a gene. The CDR3 is CASSFGLAGVYNEQFF. In DNA form, the CDR3 reads TGTGCCAGCAGCTTCGGACTAGCGGGGGTATACAATGAGCAGTTCTTC.

This chain links TRBV6-5 with TRBJ1-1; perhaps TRBD1 as D (6 bases). CDR3 length: 14 amino acids. The germline V gene encodes CDR1 MNHEY and CDR2 SVGAGI. The ends were cut back, 7 bases at V and 4 bases at J, with 16 bases in the middle. The CDR3 sequence is CASTPGGGTTEAFF. The CDR3 DNA follows: TGTGCCAGCACCCCGGGAGGGGGGACCACTGAAGCTTTCTTT.

The chain combines TRBV11-2 with TRBJ2-7, with no clear D. The J call is uncertain, as TRBJ2-1 better fits the DNA end. Per the germline V gene, CDR1 is SGHAT and CDR2 is FQNNGV. CDR3 size: 12 residues. The CDR3 reads CASSRYNYEQFF. CDR3 nucleotide sequence: TGTGCCAGCAGCCGATACAACTACGAGCAGTTCTTC.

V is TRBV30 and J is TRBJ1-5, with 7 bases lining up with TRBD1. The germline V gene has CDR1 GTSNPN and CDR2 SVGIG (reference sequence). The ends lost 5 bases at V and 6 bases at J; junction bases unmatched: 7. There are 13 residues in the CDR3. The CDR3 region is CAWATGVSQPQHF. CDR3 DNA: TGTGCCTGGGCAACAGGGGTATCTCAGCCCCAGCATTTT. Full variable domain (outside the CDR3, taken from reference TRBV30 and TRBJ1-5): SQTIHQWPATLVQPVGSPLSLECTVEGTSNPNLYWYRQAAGRGLQLLFYSVGIGQISSEVPQNLSASRPQDRQFILSSKKLLLSDSGFYLCAWATGVSQPQHFGDGTRLSIL.

The chain is built from TRBV7-9 and TRBJ2-1; 12 bases line up with TRBD2. The CDR3 runs to 15 residues. Per the germline V gene, CDR1 is SEHNR and CDR2 is FQNEAQ (reference sequence). V was clipped by 6 bases and J by 10 bases; unmatched bases: 10. Here the CDR3 reads CASSPTSGSVWEQFF. The CDR3, as DNA: TGTGCCAGCAGTCCGACTAGCGGGAGTGTTTGGGAGCAGTTCTTC.

The V and J genes are TRBV9 and TRBJ1-1, with D hard to call. Germline assignment: CDR1 SGDLS and CDR2 YYNGEE. V was shortened by 0 bases and J by 7 bases, with 7 bases between the two germline ends. This CDR3 is built from 12 residues. The CDR3 DNA is TGTGCCAGCAGCGTAGCGGCGGGTGAAGCTTTCTTT. Translation gives CASSVAAGEAFF.

The V call is TRBV20-1, the J call TRBJ2-1; D is perhaps TRBD1 (5 bases). V was pared by 3 bases and J by 7 bases, with 7 bases between. The CDR3 has 11 amino acids. Germline lookup yields CDR1 DFQATT and CDR2 SNEGSKA (reference sequence). CDR3 in DNA: TGCAGTGCTAGCCCAGGGAATGAGCAGTTCTTC. This gives the protein CSASPGNEQFF.

This clone was detected a few times. The rearrangement uses TRBV6-1 and TRBJ1-3, with D tentatively TRBD1 (6 bases). V was trimmed by 7 bases and J by 3 bases, leaving 13 bases between them. Per germline, CDR1 MNHNS and CDR2 SASEGT. This CDR3 has 14 residues. CDR3 residues: CASKDRFFGNTIYF. The CDR3, as DNA: TGTGCCAGCAAGGACAGATTTTTTGGAAACACCATATATTTT.

The chain combines TRBV5-1 with TRBJ1-2, with D hard to call. CDR3 length: 12 residues. CDR1 and CDR2 from the germline V gene are SGHRS and YFSETQ. V lost 2 bases, J lost 7 bases, and 9 bases lay in between. The CDR3 loop is CASSFRRVGYTF. CDR3 bases: TGCGCCAGCAGCTTTCGGAGGGTTGGCTACACCTTC. Filled out from reference TRBV5-1 and TRBJ1-2, the complete variable domain reads KAGVTQTPRYLIKTRGQQVTLSCSPISGHRSVSWYQQTPGQGLQFLFEYFSETQRNKGNFPGRFSGRQFSNSRSEMNVSTLELGDSALYLCASSFRRVGYTFGSGTRLTVV.

The chain recombines TRBV19 with TRBJ1-1; 8 positions match TRBD1. The CDR3 spans 15 residues. Trimming removed 5 bases from V and 4 bases from J; junction bases left unmatched: 9. Germline values: CDR1 LNHDA, CDR2 SQIVND (reference sequence). The CDR3 is CASSPQQGVGTEAFF. The DNA for the CDR3 is TGTGCCAGTAGTCCTCAACAGGGGGTTGGCACTGAAGCTTTCTTT.

The chain links TRBV19 to TRBJ2-1; 11 bases match TRBD1. The CDR3 runs to 15 residues. Germline CDR1 is LNHDA and CDR2 is SQIVND (reference sequence). V lost 5 bases and J lost 6; bases outside the gene matches: 6. The CDR3 bases are TGTGCCAGTAGTGCGGACAGGGGGCGAAGCAATGAGCAGTTCTTC. This gives the protein CASSADRGRSNEQFF.